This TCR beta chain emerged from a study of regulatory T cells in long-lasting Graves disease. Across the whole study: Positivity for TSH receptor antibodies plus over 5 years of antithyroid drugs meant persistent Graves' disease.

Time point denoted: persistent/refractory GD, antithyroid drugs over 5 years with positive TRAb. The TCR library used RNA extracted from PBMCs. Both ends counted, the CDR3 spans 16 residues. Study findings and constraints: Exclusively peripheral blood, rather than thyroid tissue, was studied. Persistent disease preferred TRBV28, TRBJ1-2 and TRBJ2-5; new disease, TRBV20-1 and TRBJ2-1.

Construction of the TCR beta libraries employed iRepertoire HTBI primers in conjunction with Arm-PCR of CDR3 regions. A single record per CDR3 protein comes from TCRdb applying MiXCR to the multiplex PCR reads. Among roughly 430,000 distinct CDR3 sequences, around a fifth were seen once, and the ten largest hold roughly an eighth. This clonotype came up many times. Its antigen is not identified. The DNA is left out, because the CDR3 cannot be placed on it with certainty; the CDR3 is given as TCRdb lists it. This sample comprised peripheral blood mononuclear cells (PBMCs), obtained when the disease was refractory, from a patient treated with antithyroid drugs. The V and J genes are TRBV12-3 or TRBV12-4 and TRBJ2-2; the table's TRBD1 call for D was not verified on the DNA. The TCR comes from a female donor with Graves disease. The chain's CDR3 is CASSSSTGGNTGELFF.